Listed here are 29 T cell receptor beta chains from one sample, sequenced in a study of blood T cell repertoires in COVID-19. Using immunoSEQ multiplex PCR, the repertoire was profiled, and TCRdb retains in-frame clones only, with some absent. This sample has about 140,000 clones; 60% to 80% occur once, and the top ten carry approximately 9%. The sequencing input was peripheral blood. These receptors were collected from a woman aged 50 to 60 with active or convalescent COVID-19.

The chain is built from TRBV30 and TRBJ2-5; D not certain. With 0 bases removed from V and 5 bases from J, the gap between germline ends came to 4 bases. The CDR3 totals 11 residues. Germline-derived CDR1 and CDR2 are GTSNPN and SVGIG (reference sequence). The chain's CDR3 is CAWSVRETQYF. The CDR3 DNA reads TGTGCCTGGAGTGTACGGGAGACCCAGTACTTC.

V usage is TRBV20-1 and J usage is TRBJ1-2, with D possibly being TRBD1 (6 bases). The CDR3 loop spans 12 amino acids. The V end was cut by 3 bases, the J end by 6 bases, with 11 bases between. The germline gives CDR1 DFQATT, CDR2 SNEGSKA (reference sequence). CDR3 sequence (DNA): TGCAGTGCTAGTCTGGGGGCTGATGGCTACACCTTC. It is translated as CSASLGADGYTF.

The rearrangement joins TRBV5-1 to TRBJ1-1; maybe TRBD1 (6 bases). V was pared by 0 bases and J by 1 base, with 13 bases between. Per the germline V gene, CDR1 is SGHRS and CDR2 is YFSETQ. The CDR3 consists of 16 residues. CDR3 DNA: TGCGCCAGCAGCTTGGTACAGGGAGGGAGGAACACTGAAGCTTTCTTT. It specifies CASSLVQGGRNTEAFF.

The chain uses TRBV6-5 and TRBJ1-1; TRBD1 agrees at 8 bases. Germline CDR1 MNHEY, CDR2 SVGAGI. With V trimmed by 10 bases and J by 2 bases, 9 bases remained unmatched. The CDR3 has 14 residues. The CDR3 spells CATGRTGQNTEAFF. The CDR3 nucleotides are TGTGCCACCGGAAGGACAGGGCAAAACACTGAAGCTTTCTTT.

In DNA, the CDR3 is TGTGCCAGCAGCCCTACTGGAGCGACTAGAGGCGCTCTCTACGAGCAGTACTTC. Translating it yields CASSPTGATRGALYEQYF. The chain employs TRBV2 and TRBJ2-7; D perhaps matches TRBD2 (6 bases). Germline assignment: CDR1 SNHLY and CDR2 FYNNEI. V was pared by 6 bases and J by 3 bases, with 27 bases between. The length of the CDR3 is 18 residues.

The chain combines TRBV2 with TRBJ2-5; 7 nucleotides align to TRBD2. Germline CDR1 and CDR2: SNHLY and FYNNEI. J was trimmed by 2 bases and V by 7 bases; bases with no gene match: 10. This CDR3 is 15 amino acids long. The CDR3 is CASKGRRGSQETQYF. CDR3 sequence (DNA): TGTGCCAGCAAGGGAAGGCGGGGGTCACAAGAGACCCAGTACTTC.

This chain connects TRBV12-5 to TRBJ2-7; the D is unclear. The CDR3 is 11 amino acids. The germline V and J ends were trimmed by 3 bases and 4 bases, with 4 bases remaining between them. The germline CDR1 and CDR2 sequences are LGHNT and FRNRAP. CDR3 protein: CASGFSYEQYF. CDR3 in DNA: TGTGCTAGTGGTTTTTCTTACGAGCAGTACTTC. The full variable domain, with the rest looked up from reference TRBV12-5 and TRBJ2-7, is DARVTQTPRHKVTEMGQEVTMRCQPILGHNTVFWYRQTMMQGLELLAYFRNRAPLDDSGMPKDRFSAEMPDATLATLKIQPSEPRDSAVYFCASGFSYEQYFGPGTRLTVT.

This clone has just a few counts. J is TRBJ2-7 and V is TRBV10-3; maybe TRBD1 (6 bases). V was clipped by 7 bases and J by 6 bases, with 19 bases between them. CDR1 and CDR2 from the germline V gene are ENHRY and SYGVKD. This CDR3 is 14 amino acids long. The CDR3 DNA reads TGTGCCATCAAGGGGCTACAGGGCGGATCCGAGCAGTACTTC. Its translation: CAIKGLQGGSEQYF.

This sequence joins TRBV4-1 and TRBJ1-3; the match to TRBD1 covers 9 bases. Trimming took 1 base from V and 2 from J; bases not matched to a gene: 3. The CDR3 loop spans 16 amino acids. Per the germline V gene, CDR1 is MGHRA and CDR2 is YSYEKL. The CDR3: CASSQGQGDPGNTIYF. The CDR3 DNA reads as TGCGCCAGCAGCCAAGGACAGGGGGACCCTGGAAACACCATATATTTT.

V gene TRBV10-3 combines with J gene TRBJ2-2, with 12 bases that match TRBD2. V was clipped by 6 bases and J by 1 base; unmatched bases: 3. Germline assignment: CDR1 ENHRY and CDR2 SYGVKD. CDR3 length: 16 amino acids. Here the CDR3 DNA reads TGTGCCATCAGCGAACTAGCGGGAGGGAACACCGGGGAGCTGTTTTTT. This sequence encodes CAISELAGGNTGELFF.

This clone was counted between two and nine times. The chain has TRBV7-2 and TRBJ1-2; 7 nucleotides align to TRBD1. V was clipped by 6 bases and J by 6 bases; unmatched bases: 13. CDR3 length: 15 residues. CDR1 is SGHTA, CDR2 FQGNSA, per germline. The CDR3 nucleotides are TGTGCCAGCAGTACCCCGGGAGTAGGGGGCGATGGCTACACCTTC. Its translation is CASSTPGVGGDGYTF.

The gene calls are TRBV27 and TRBJ1-2; D not resolved. The CDR3 covers 9 residues. Trimming pared 10 bases from V and 10 bases from J, leaving 10 bases between. Looked up from germline, CDR1 is MNHEY and CDR2 is SMNVEV (reference sequence). CDR3 sequence (DNA): TGTGCCACCTACAGATTCTACACCTTC. Its protein product is CATYRFYTF.

The rearrangement joins TRBV7-8 to TRBJ2-5; D ambiguous. V lost 5 bases, J lost 2 bases, and 18 bases lay in between. This CDR3 region has 16 residues. The germline V gene has CDR1 SGHVS and CDR2 FQNEAQ. CDR3 DNA sequence: TGTGCCAGCAGCAAGAAGGCCTCACTAAATCAAGAGACCCAGTACTTC. This translates into CASSKKASLNQETQYF.

This chain connects TRBV7-8 to TRBJ1-6; tentatively, D is TRBD1 (6 bases). Germline V lookup: CDR1 SGHVS, CDR2 FQNEAQ. The CDR3 is 15 amino acids. V was trimmed by 2 bases and J by 6 bases, leaving 11 bases between them. CDR3 in DNA: TGTGCCAGCAGCTTAACCGGGACAACTAATTCACCCCTCCACTTT. The encoded protein is CASSLTGTTNSPLHF.

The genes are TRBV19 and TRBJ1-3; unclear D gene. Germline V gene sequence: CDR1 LNHDA, CDR2 SQIVND (reference sequence). The CDR3 runs 15 residues. Deletions cut 1 base from V and 2 bases from J, with 9 bases between. CDR3 region: CASSIVSGAGNTIYF. CDR3 sequence (DNA): TGTGCCAGTAGTATAGTATCCGGAGCTGGAAACACCATATATTTT.

This chain links TRBV30 with TRBJ1-2; D unresolved. Germline V gene sequence: CDR1 GTSNPN, CDR2 SVGIG (reference sequence). V was cut by 3 bases and J by 10 bases, with 15 bases left in between. This CDR3 region has 12 residues. Here the CDR3 DNA reads TGTGCCTGGAGCGCCATACAGTCCTTCTACACCTTC. This translates into CAWSAIQSFYTF.

This clone was counted a few times. The V and J genes are TRBV19 and TRBJ2-7; D remains ambiguous. This CDR3 spans 13 amino acids. CDR1 LNHDA and CDR2 SQIVND come from the germline V gene (reference sequence). V was clipped by 3 bases and J by 5 bases, with 11 bases between them. This CDR3 reads CASSIAPQDEQYF. The CDR3 coding sequence is TGTGCCAGTAGTATTGCCCCCCAGGACGAGCAGTACTTC.

The V gene is TRBV11-3, the J gene TRBJ2-1; 12 bases align to TRBD2. J lost 0 bases, V lost 3 bases, and 9 bases had no gene match. Germline V gene lookup returns CDR1 SGHNT and CDR2 YENEEA. This CDR3 contains 19 residues. Here the CDR3 DNA reads TGTGCCAGCAGCTTCCCTGGGACTAGCGGGTGGAGCTCCTACAATGAGCAGTTCTTC. Protein product: CASSFPGTSGWSSYNEQFF.

The rearrangement uses TRBV19 and TRBJ1-3; 8 positions agree with TRBD1. CDR1 is LNHDA and CDR2 is SQIVND in the germline V gene (reference sequence). The CDR3 length is 13 residues. The CDR3 loop is CATMTGVGNTIYF. The CDR3 coding sequence is TGTGCTACTATGACAGGGGTTGGAAACACCATATATTTT.

This chain uses TRBV4-3 with TRBJ2-1; D is perhaps TRBD2 (5 bases). The germline V and J ends were trimmed by 3 bases and 0 bases, with 18 bases remaining between them. The germline CDR1 and CDR2 sequences are LGHNA and YSLEER. The CDR3 covers 18 residues. The CDR3 DNA reads TGCGCCAGCAGCCATGGGAAGAGAACGGGAAGCTCCTACAATGAGCAGTTCTTC. The encoded protein is CASSHGKRTGSSYNEQFF.

The chain is built from TRBV2 and TRBJ2-3, with TRBD1 identical over 8 bases. The V gene's germline CDR1 is SNHLY and CDR2 FYNNEI. V trimming: 3 bases; J trimming: 6 bases; junction bases outside the gene matches: 8. CDR3 length: 15 amino acids. The CDR3 DNA is TGTGCCAGCAGTGACGACAGGGGCCAATTGGATACGCAGTATTTT. Translation: CASSDDRGQLDTQYF.

The table lists this clone with a count of one. The V call is TRBV27, the J call TRBJ1-1, with TRBD1 identical over 7 bases. The ends lost 4 bases at V and 4 bases at J; junction bases unmatched: 6. Germline V gives CDR1 MNHEY, CDR2 SMNVEV (reference sequence). The CDR3 consists of 14 residues. The CDR3 DNA sequence: TGTGCCAGCAGTTCAAGGGGGCGAGGCACTGAAGCTTTCTTT. As protein: CASSSRGRGTEAFF.

The V call is TRBV4-2, the J call TRBJ1-2, with 9 bases lining up with TRBD1. Germline V gene sequence: CDR1 LGHNA, CDR2 YNFKEQ. The trim removed 4 bases at V and 2 bases at J, leaving 5 bases unmatched. The CDR3 consists of 15 residues. CDR3 amino acids: CASSLTDRGNYGYTF. The CDR3 coding sequence is TGTGCCAGCAGCCTTACGGACAGGGGAAACTATGGCTACACCTTC.

The V and J genes are TRBV11-2 and TRBJ2-7; 7 bases line up with TRBD2. This CDR3 is built from 13 residues. CDR1 is SGHAT and CDR2 is FQNNGV in the germline V gene. V shed 6 bases, J shed 0 bases, and the junction held 2 bases outside the gene matches. The CDR3: CASRGTISYEQYF. Here the CDR3 DNA reads TGTGCCAGCAGGGGGACTATCTCCTACGAGCAGTACTTC.

The chain uses TRBV6-2 or TRBV6-3 and TRBJ2-7; D perhaps matches TRBD2 (6 bases). This CDR3 region has 13 residues. Per germline, CDR1 MNHEY and CDR2 SVGEGT. Trimming removed 2 bases at V and 3 bases at J, with 8 bases between. CDR3 sequence: CASSYRGGYEQYF. In DNA form, the CDR3 reads TGTGCCAGCAGTTACAGGGGAGGCTACGAGCAGTACTTC.

V and J are TRBV30 and TRBJ1-2; D perhaps matches TRBD1 (6 bases). Germline V lookup: CDR1 GTSNPN, CDR2 SVGIG (reference sequence). There are 12 residues in the CDR3. V was cut by 2 bases and J by 8 bases, with 12 bases left in between. CDR3 nucleotides: TGTGCCTGGAGTAGACAGGCTGGAGGCTACACCTTC. Encoded protein: CAWSRQAGGYTF.

This clone was counted a few times. The rearrangement uses TRBV30 and TRBJ1-6, with D maybe TRBD1 (5 bases). Trimming cost V 2 bases and J 9 bases, with 5 bases left between them. Germline assignment: CDR1 GTSNPN and CDR2 SVGIG (reference sequence). CDR3 size: 11 residues. This CDR3 reads CAWSRGSPLHF. The CDR3 coding sequence is TGTGCCTGGAGTAGGGGTTCACCCCTCCACTTT.

V usage is TRBV7-9 and J usage is TRBJ1-4; TRBD1 aligns across 9 bases. CDR3 length equals 16 residues. J lost 5 bases, V lost 0 bases, and 4 bases had no gene match. Germline V lookup: CDR1 SEHNR, CDR2 FQNEAQ (reference sequence). The CDR3 sequence: CASSLALTGGNEKLFF. CDR3 DNA sequence: TGTGCCAGCAGCTTAGCCCTGACAGGGGGAAATGAAAAACTGTTTTTT.

This rearrangement joins TRBV2 to TRBJ2-3; TRBD2 matches 8 bases. There are 15 residues in the CDR3. In germline, CDR1 is SNHLY, CDR2 FYNNEI. Trimming took 6 bases from V and 6 from J; bases not matched to a gene: 11. This CDR3 reads CASRNIGGRLDTQYF. In DNA, the CDR3 is TGTGCCAGCAGAAATATCGGCGGGAGGCTCGATACGCAGTATTTT.